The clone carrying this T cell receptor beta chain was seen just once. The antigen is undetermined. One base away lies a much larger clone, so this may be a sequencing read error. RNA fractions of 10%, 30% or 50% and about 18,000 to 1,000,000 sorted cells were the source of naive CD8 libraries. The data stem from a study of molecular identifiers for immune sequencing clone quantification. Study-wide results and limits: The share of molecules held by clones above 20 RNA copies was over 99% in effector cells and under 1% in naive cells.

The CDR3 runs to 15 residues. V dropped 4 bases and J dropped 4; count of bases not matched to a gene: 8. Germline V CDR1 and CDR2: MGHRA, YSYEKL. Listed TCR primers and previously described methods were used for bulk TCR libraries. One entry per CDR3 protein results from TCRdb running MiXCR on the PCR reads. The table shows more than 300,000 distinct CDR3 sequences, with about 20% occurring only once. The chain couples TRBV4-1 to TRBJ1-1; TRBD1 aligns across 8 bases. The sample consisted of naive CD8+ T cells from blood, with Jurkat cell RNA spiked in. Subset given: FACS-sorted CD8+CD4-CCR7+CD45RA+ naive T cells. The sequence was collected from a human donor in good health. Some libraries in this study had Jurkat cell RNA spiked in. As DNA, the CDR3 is TGCGCCAGCAGCCCTTTATCTACAGGGGGCACTGAAGCTTTCTTT. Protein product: CASSPLSTGGTEAFF.